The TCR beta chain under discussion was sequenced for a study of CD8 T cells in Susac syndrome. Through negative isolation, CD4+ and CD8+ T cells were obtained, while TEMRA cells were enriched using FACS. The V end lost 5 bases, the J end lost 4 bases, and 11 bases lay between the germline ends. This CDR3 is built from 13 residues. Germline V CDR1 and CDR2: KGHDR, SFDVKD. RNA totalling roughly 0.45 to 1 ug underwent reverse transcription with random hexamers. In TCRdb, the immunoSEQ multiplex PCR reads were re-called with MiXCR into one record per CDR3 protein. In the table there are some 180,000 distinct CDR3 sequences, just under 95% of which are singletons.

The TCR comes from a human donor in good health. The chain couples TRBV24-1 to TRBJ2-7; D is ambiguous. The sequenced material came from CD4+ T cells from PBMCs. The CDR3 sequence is CATSGPVGYEQYF. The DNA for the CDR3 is TGTGCCACCAGTGGCCCGGTGGGATACGAGCAGTACTTC.